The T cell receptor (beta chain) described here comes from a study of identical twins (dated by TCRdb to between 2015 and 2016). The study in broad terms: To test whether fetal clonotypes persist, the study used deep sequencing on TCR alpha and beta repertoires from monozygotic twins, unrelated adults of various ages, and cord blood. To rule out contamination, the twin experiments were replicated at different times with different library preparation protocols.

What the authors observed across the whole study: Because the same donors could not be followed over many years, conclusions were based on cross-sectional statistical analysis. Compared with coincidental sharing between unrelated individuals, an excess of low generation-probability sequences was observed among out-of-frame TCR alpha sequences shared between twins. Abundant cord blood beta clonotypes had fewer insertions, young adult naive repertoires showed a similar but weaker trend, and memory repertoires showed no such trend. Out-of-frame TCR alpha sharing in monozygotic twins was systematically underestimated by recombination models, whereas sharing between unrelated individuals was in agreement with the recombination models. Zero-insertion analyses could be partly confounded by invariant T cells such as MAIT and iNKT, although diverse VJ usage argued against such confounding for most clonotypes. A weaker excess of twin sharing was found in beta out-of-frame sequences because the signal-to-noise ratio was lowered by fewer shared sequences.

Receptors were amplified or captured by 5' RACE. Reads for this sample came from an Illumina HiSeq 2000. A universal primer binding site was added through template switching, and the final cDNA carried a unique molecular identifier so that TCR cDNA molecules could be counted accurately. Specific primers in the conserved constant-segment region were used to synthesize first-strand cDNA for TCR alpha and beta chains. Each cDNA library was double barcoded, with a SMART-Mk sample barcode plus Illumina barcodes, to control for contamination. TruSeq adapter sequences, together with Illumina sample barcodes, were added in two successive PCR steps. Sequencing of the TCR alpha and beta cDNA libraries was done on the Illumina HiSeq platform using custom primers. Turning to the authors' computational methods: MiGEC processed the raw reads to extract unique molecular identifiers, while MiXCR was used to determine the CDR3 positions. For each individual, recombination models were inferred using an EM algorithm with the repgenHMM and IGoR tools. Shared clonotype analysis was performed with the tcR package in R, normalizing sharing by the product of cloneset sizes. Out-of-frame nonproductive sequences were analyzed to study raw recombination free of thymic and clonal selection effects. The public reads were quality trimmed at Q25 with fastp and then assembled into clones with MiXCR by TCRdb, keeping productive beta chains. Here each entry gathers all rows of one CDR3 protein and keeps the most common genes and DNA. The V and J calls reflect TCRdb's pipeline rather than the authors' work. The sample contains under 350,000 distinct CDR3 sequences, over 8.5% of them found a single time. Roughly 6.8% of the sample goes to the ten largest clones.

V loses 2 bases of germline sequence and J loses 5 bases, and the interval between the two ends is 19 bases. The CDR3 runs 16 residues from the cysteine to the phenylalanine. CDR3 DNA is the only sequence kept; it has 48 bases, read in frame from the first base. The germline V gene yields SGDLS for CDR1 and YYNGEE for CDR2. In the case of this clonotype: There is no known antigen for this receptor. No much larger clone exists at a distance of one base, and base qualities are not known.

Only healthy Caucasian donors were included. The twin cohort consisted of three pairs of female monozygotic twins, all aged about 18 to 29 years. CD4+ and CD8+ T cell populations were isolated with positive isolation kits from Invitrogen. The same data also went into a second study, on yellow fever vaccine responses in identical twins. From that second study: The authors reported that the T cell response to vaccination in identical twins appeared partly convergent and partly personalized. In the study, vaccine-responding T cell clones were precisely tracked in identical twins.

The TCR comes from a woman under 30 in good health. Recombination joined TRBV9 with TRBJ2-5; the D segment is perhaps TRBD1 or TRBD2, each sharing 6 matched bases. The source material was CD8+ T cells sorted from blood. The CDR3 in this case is CASSVPSKRGEETQYF. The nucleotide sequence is TGTGCCAGCAGCGTCCCGAGTAAAAGGGGGGAGGAGACCCAGTACTTC.